This T cell receptor (beta chain) was retrieved from a study of blood T cell repertoires in COVID-19. Study-level background: Samples representing acute and convalescent COVID-19 were sourced from the United States, Italy and Spain. T cells, B-cell-depleted T cells, or PBMCs provided the cDNA or gDNA that served as material.

Germline trimming cut 0 bases from V and 7 bases from J; bases unmatched to any gene: 2. This CDR3 region has 13 residues. Looked up from germline, CDR1 is PRHDT and CDR2 is FYEKMQ (reference sequence). Participants came from under 30 US areas, aged about 18 to 90 years. All exposed participants met a person with COVID-19 within 2 weeks before entering the study. Method: immunoSEQ multiplex PCR; TCRdb's copy keeps in-frame clones and lacks some. The repertoire holds 200,000 to 250,000 clones, with over 80% as singletons. This sequence was found in a man over 45 who had been exposed to COVID-19. Sequencing was performed on PBMCs or T cells enriched from blood (not recorded which). The chain employs TRBV13 and TRBJ1-2; 7 bases are a match to TRBD1. CDR3 sequence reads: CASSLGQGSGYTF. In DNA, the CDR3 is TGTGCCAGCAGCTTAGGACAGGGGAGTGGCTACACCTTC.